Below, 29 T cell receptor beta chains from the same sample are listed, as sequenced in a study of cytomegalovirus exposure and HLA in healthy donors. 13 Jbeta primers and 60 Vbeta primers were used for the PCR. The data were produced by immunoSEQ multiplex PCR, yet TCRdb's version contains in-frame clones alone and is incomplete. The top ten hold 1.5% to 2.5% of the sample, which has 150,000 to 200,000 clones, around four fifths seen once. The sample consisted of PBMCs. These receptor sequences come from a man aged 18 to 30 in good health and CMV-seronegative.

This clone has only a few counts. The chain recombines TRBV29-1 with TRBJ2-3; TRBD1 might be the D (6 bases). CDR1 SQVTM and CDR2 ANQGSEA come from the germline V gene. This CDR3 region has 15 residues. V was trimmed by 5 bases and J by 2 bases, leaving 17 bases between them. DNA for the CDR3: TGCAGCGTTCTCCCGCCACGGACAGCCACAGATACGCAGTATTTT. Translated: CSVLPPRTATDTQYF.

The V call is TRBV28, the J call TRBJ2-3; 13 positions agree with TRBD2. V gave up 6 bases and J gave up 6 bases; unmatched junction bases: 15. CDR3 length: 18 residues. Germline V gene lookup returns CDR1 MDHEN and CDR2 SYDVKM. CDR3 coding DNA: TGTGCCAGCAGAATAACCCCGGGACTAGCGGGACCTGGGGATACGCAGTATTTT. This translates into CASRITPGLAGPGDTQYF. The complete variable domain, with remaining parts taken from reference TRBV28 and TRBJ2-3, reads DVKVTQSSRYLVKRTGEKVFLECVQDMDHENMFWYRQDPGLGLRLIYFSYDVKMKEKGDIPEGYSVSREKKERFSLILESASTNQTSMYLCASRITPGLAGPGDTQYFGPGTRLTVL.

The genes are TRBV29-1 and TRBJ2-7, with D unclear. Germline CDR1 SQVTM, CDR2 ANQGSEA. With 8 bases removed from V and 3 bases from J, the gap between germline ends came to 20 bases. The CDR3 runs to 14 residues. The CDR3 region has the DNA TGCAGCTTTGTTGCCCTCGAGGAGAACTACGAGCAGTACTTC. Its protein product is CSFVALEENYEQYF.

The sample holds one count of this clone. The gene calls are TRBV4-1 and TRBJ1-2; 9 bases agree with TRBD1. The CDR3 has 16 residues. V gave up 5 bases and J gave up 1 base; unmatched junction bases: 8. The germline V gene encodes CDR1 MGHRA and CDR2 YSYEKL. The CDR3: CASSFPRQGGNYGYTF. The CDR3 DNA reads TGCGCCAGCAGCTTCCCTCGACAGGGGGGTAACTATGGCTACACCTTC.

There are a few counts of this clone. The chain carries TRBV9 and TRBJ2-1; the match to TRBD1 covers 10 bases. Trimming took 0 bases from V and 3 from J; bases not matched to a gene: 3. This CDR3 has 16 residues. CDR1 is SGDLS, CDR2 YYNGEE, per germline. CDR3 protein: CASSVEGQGFYNEQFF. CDR3 in DNA: TGTGCCAGCAGCGTAGAGGGACAGGGGTTCTACAATGAGCAGTTCTTC.

This clone was recorded once. The chain employs TRBV4-1 and TRBJ2-1, with D possibly matching TRBD1 (5 bases). Germline CDR1 and CDR2: MGHRA and YSYEKL. V was clipped by 3 bases and J by 1 base, with 16 bases between them. CDR3 length: 17 residues. The CDR3 region is CASSHSPLGASYNEQFF. CDR3 bases: TGCGCCAGCAGCCATTCCCCATTAGGGGCTTCCTACAATGAGCAGTTCTTC.

The J gene is TRBJ1-2, the V gene TRBV28, with unresolved D. The CDR3 is made up of 12 amino acids. Germline V gene data show CDR1 as MDHEN and CDR2 as SYDVKM. V was shortened by 6 bases and J by 5 bases, with 10 bases between the two germline ends. In DNA form, the CDR3 reads TGTGCCAGCAGCTATAGGGAGTATGGCTACACCTTC. This encodes CASSYREYGYTF.

DNA for the CDR3: TGTGCCAGCAGACCCGAGGCCTCACGGAGCACTGAAGCTTTCTTT. This gives the protein CASRPEASRSTEAFF. V gene TRBV2 combines with J gene TRBJ1-1, with D uncertain. The CDR3 contains 15 residues. V was cut by 6 bases and J by 4 bases, with 18 bases left in between. CDR1 is SNHLY and CDR2 is FYNNEI in the germline V gene.

The V call is TRBV29-1, the J call TRBJ2-7; tentative D call: TRBD1 (5 bases). Trimming cost V 4 bases and J 4 bases, with 14 bases left between them. This CDR3 spans 13 amino acids. Germline CDR1 is SQVTM and CDR2 is ANQGSEA. The CDR3 DNA sequence: TGCAGCGTTGTAGGGGTTTTTGGATACGAGCAGTACTTC. This translates into CSVVGVFGYEQYF.

J is TRBJ1-5 and V is TRBV2; 7 nucleotides align to TRBD1. This CDR3 has 14 amino acids. Germline V CDR1 and CDR2: SNHLY, FYNNEI. V was pared by 4 bases and J by 5 bases, with 5 bases of the junction left unmatched. DNA of the CDR3: TGTGCCAGCAGTGGAGGGACAGCCGATCAGCCCCAGCATTTT. Amino acid sequence: CASSGGTADQPQHF.

The chain is built from TRBV7-9 and TRBJ1-2; 9 nucleotides agree with TRBD1. Per the germline V gene, CDR1 is SEHNR and CDR2 is FQNEAQ (reference sequence). Unmatched junction bases numbered 2, after V lost 5 bases and J lost 4 bases. The CDR3 consists of 13 residues. The CDR3 bases are TGTGCCAGCAGCAAGGACAGGGGCTATGGCTACACCTTC. Translating it yields CASSKDRGYGYTF.

The chain recombines TRBV18 with TRBJ1-4; 7 bases fit TRBD1. V lost 6 bases to trimming and J lost 5 bases; unmatched junction nucleotides: 6. Per the germline V gene, CDR1 is KGHSH and CDR2 is LQKENI. The CDR3 runs to 14 residues. Here the CDR3 DNA reads TGTGCCAGCTCGCCCCGGGACAGAAATGAAAAACTGTTTTTT. It yields the protein CASSPRDRNEKLFF.

This sequence joins TRBV7-9 and TRBJ2-1, with 9 bases that match TRBD2. There are 15 residues in the CDR3. The germline CDR1 and CDR2 sequences are SEHNR and FQNEAQ (reference sequence). V lost 1 base to trimming and J lost 4 bases; unmatched junction nucleotides: 2. CDR3 loop: CASSLGLAGYNEQFF. DNA of the CDR3: TGTGCCAGCAGCTTAGGGCTAGCGGGGTACAATGAGCAGTTCTTC. Together with reference TRBV7-9 and TRBJ2-1, the CDR3 gives the full variable domain: DTGVSQNPRHKITKRGQNVTFRCDPISEHNRLYWYRQTLGQGPEFLTYFQNEAQLEKSRLLSDRFSAERPKGSFSTLEIQRTEQGDSAMYLCASSLGLAGYNEQFFGPGTRLTVL.

The V and J genes are TRBV6-5 and TRBJ2-7, with D possibly being TRBD1 (6 bases). Germline CDR1 is MNHEY and CDR2 is SVGAGI. Trimming removed 5 bases from V and 7 bases from J, with 15 bases in between. The CDR3 is 13 amino acids. CDR3 amino acids: CASSRDRSWEQYF. CDR3 DNA sequence: TGTGCCAGCAGTCGAGACAGGTCGTGGGAGCAGTACTTC.

The CDR3 region has the DNA TGCGCCAGCAGCCAGGCTCAGAGGATCTACATGAACACTGAAGCTTTCTTT. It is translated as CASSQAQRIYMNTEAFF. The rearrangement uses TRBV4-1 and TRBJ1-1; no firm D call. V was cut by 3 bases and J by 0 bases, with 17 bases left in between. CDR3 length: 17 residues. Germline V gene sequence: CDR1 MGHRA, CDR2 YSYEKL.

The CDR3 DNA follows: TGTGCCAGCAGCTTAAGAGGGGGTAGCGGGTACAATGAGCAGTTCTTC. This sequence encodes CASSLRGGSGYNEQFF. The rearrangement joins TRBV7-3 to TRBJ2-1, with a tentative D call TRBD2 (7 bases). The germline V and J ends were trimmed by 1 base and 4 bases, with 14 bases remaining between them. Germline CDR1 and CDR2: SGHTA and FQGTGA. The CDR3 runs to 16 residues.

V gene TRBV2 combines with J gene TRBJ1-2; D possibly corresponds to TRBD1 (6 bases). V lost 8 bases and J lost 5, with 12 bases in between. CDR3 length equals 12 residues. CDR1 is SNHLY and CDR2 is FYNNEI in the germline V gene. The CDR3 sequence: CASRAQGYGYTF. CDR3 nucleotides: TGTGCCAGCCGAGCCCAGGGGTATGGCTACACCTTC.

J is TRBJ1-5 and V is TRBV7-9, with 10 bases that match TRBD1. V shed 5 bases, J shed 3 bases, and the junction held 4 bases outside the gene matches. The germline CDR1 and CDR2 sequences are SEHNR and FQNEAQ (reference sequence). This CDR3 region has 15 residues. This CDR3 is CASSHGTGVNQPQHF. The CDR3 DNA is TGTGCCAGCAGCCATGGGACAGGGGTCAATCAGCCCCAGCATTTT.

This chain connects TRBV18 to TRBJ1-4, with 10 bases that match TRBD1. The germline gives CDR1 KGHSH, CDR2 LQKENI. The CDR3 loop spans 16 amino acids. V shed 0 bases and J 6 bases; nucleotides not matched to a gene: 4. The chain's CDR3 is CASSPPIGTGDEKLFF. The CDR3 coding sequence is TGTGCCAGCTCACCACCTATAGGGACAGGGGATGAAAAACTGTTTTTT.

This clone was recorded only once. The chain couples TRBV29-1 to TRBJ2-7; no definite D call. There are 13 residues in the CDR3. The germline CDR1 and CDR2 sequences are SQVTM and ANQGSEA. V lost 4 bases and J lost 0, with 10 bases in between. The CDR3 DNA reads TGCAGCGTTGGGGCAGGCAGCTCCTACGAGCAGTACTTC. Translated: CSVGAGSSYEQYF.

This chain uses TRBV6-5 with TRBJ2-4; 8 nucleotides align to TRBD1. There are 13 residues in the CDR3. Trimming at V came to 5 bases and at J to 7 bases, leaving 4 bases not matched to a gene. The germline V gene encodes CDR1 MNHEY and CDR2 SVGAGI. Here the CDR3 DNA reads TGTGCCAGCAGTCGACAGGGGAGGAACATTCAGTACTTC. As protein: CASSRQGRNIQYF.

The V gene is TRBV28, the J gene TRBJ1-2; a possible D gene is TRBD1 (6 bases). V was cut by 7 bases and J by 2 bases, with 11 bases left in between. From germline, CDR1 is MDHEN and CDR2 SYDVKM. The CDR3 runs to 13 residues. The CDR3 DNA follows: TGTGCCAGCACCGATACAGGGAACTATGGCTACACCTTC. This encodes CASTDTGNYGYTF.

V gene TRBV4-1 combines with J gene TRBJ1-5; D remains ambiguous. Trimming pared 0 bases from V and 2 bases from J, leaving 14 bases between. Germline loops: CDR1 MGHRA, CDR2 YSYEKL. CDR3 length: 17 amino acids. This CDR3 is CASSQDLALGGNQPQHF. The CDR3 DNA reads TGCGCCAGCAGCCAAGACCTCGCGCTGGGAGGCAATCAGCCCCAGCATTTT.

To note about this clone: Relative to the germline gene, one junction end is altered; a read error may explain this. CDR3 sequence: CASSPGGSTDTQYF. DNA for the CDR3: TGTGCTAGCAGCCCGGGGGGTAGCACAGATACGCAGTATTTT. The genes are TRBV7-7 and TRBJ2-3; TRBD2 agrees at 7 bases. The CDR3 consists of 14 residues. Germline V gives CDR1 SSHAT, CDR2 FNYEAQ (reference sequence).

This rearrangement joins TRBV5-3 to TRBJ2-5, with TRBD2 matching 14 bases. TRBV5-3 is an ORF for which the function is uncertain. After removal of 0 bases from V and 0 bases from J, the junction contained 10 bases not matched to a gene. The CDR3 length is 20 residues. DNA for the CDR3: TGTGCCAGAAGCTTGGGGTGGGGGACTAGCGGGGGTACGTACCAAGAGACCCAGTACTTC. Its translation is CARSLGWGTSGGTYQETQYF.

V is TRBV28 and J is TRBJ1-6, with TRBD1 as a possible D gene (5 bases). The germline V and J ends were trimmed by 7 bases and 7 bases, with 14 bases remaining between them. CDR3 length: 14 amino acids. The V gene's germline CDR1 is MDHEN and CDR2 SYDVKM. The CDR3 DNA reads as TGTGCCAGCACCCTGGCAGGGAGGAATTCACCCCTCCACTTT. Protein: CASTLAGRNSPLHF.

This chain links TRBV28 with TRBJ1-6; 9 positions match TRBD1. The junction had 9 bases not matched to a gene; V was cut back by 5 bases and J by 10 bases. The germline gives CDR1 MDHEN, CDR2 SYDVKM. The CDR3 has 15 residues. The CDR3 loop reads CASSDPQGAGSPLHF. In nucleotides, the CDR3 is TGTGCCAGCAGTGACCCACAGGGGGCCGGATCACCCCTCCACTTT.

This rearrangement joins TRBV5-6 to TRBJ2-7, with TRBD1 identical over 10 bases. The CDR3 contains 13 residues. V shed 6 bases, J shed 6 bases, and the junction held 6 bases outside the gene matches. CDR1 SGHDT and CDR2 YYEEEE come from the germline V gene. CDR3 nucleotides: TGTGCCAGCAATCTGGACAGGGGGGGCGAGCAGTACTTC. Encoded protein: CASNLDRGGEQYF.

The chain has TRBV19 and TRBJ2-1, with unresolved D. Germline CDR1 is LNHDA and CDR2 is SQIVND (reference sequence). This CDR3 has 13 amino acids. The V gene lost 3 bases and the J gene lost 3 bases, with 6 bases spanning the gap. The CDR3 coding sequence is TGTGCCAGTAGTATCCCCAACTACAATGAGCAGTTCTTC. Amino acids: CASSIPNYNEQFF.